Listed below are T cell receptor beta chains from one sample, sequenced in a study of neurological immune-mediated disorders. TCRdb re-derived calls from the 5' RACE reads in MiXCR, one entry per CDR3 protein. The sample holds roughly 80,000 distinct CDR3 sequences, 15% to 20% seen once. Sequences were obtained from PBMCs. These receptors originate from a woman aged 40-49 years in good health. CDR3s include the opening cysteine and the closing phenylalanine or tryptophan. The order of the fields is J gene, clone size, D gene, V gene, CDR3 DNA, CDR3 protein. A D gene is named only where the DNA matches it firmly. Part of the rows lack a size; the others show once, few, many or a class for expanded clones.

j_call: TRBJ2-5
clone_size: many
d_call: TRBD2
v_call: TRBV7-2
cdr3_nt: TGTGCCAGCAGCCCCTCGGGACTAGCGGGGGGGCCCCTGGAGACCCAGTACTTC
cdr3_aa: CASSPSGLAGGPLETQYF

j_call: TRBJ1-5
clone_size: many
d_call: .
v_call: TRBV6-2/TRBV6-3
cdr3_nt: TGTGCCAGCCTCCGATCGGATAGCAATCAGCCCCAGCATTTT
cdr3_aa: CASLRSDSNQPQHF

j_call: TRBJ1-5
clone_size: .
d_call: .
v_call: TRBV20-1
cdr3_nt: TGCAGTGCCAACCCCGGACTGATAGATCAGCCCCAGCATTTT
cdr3_aa: CSANPGLIDQPQHF

j_call: TRBJ2-2
clone_size: many
d_call: .
v_call: TRBV9
cdr3_nt: TGTGCCAGCAGCGTAGAGGGGGTAGGGACGAACACCGGGGAGCTGTTTTTT
cdr3_aa: CASSVEGVGTNTGELFF

j_call: TRBJ1-6
clone_size: many
d_call: .
v_call: TRBV20-1
cdr3_nt: TGCAGTGCTAGAGGGATGGCAGGGGAGAATTCACCCCTCCACTTT
cdr3_aa: CSARGMAGENSPLHF

j_call: TRBJ2-1
clone_size: .
d_call: .
v_call: TRBV19
cdr3_nt: TGTGCCAGTAGACGCGGGGACGCCGGGGCTGAGCAGTTCTTC
cdr3_aa: CASRRGDAGAEQFF

j_call: TRBJ1-6
clone_size: few
d_call: .
v_call: TRBV5-6
cdr3_nt: TGTGCCAGCAGCTATAACCCGCGCTCACCCCTCCACTTT
cdr3_aa: CASSYNPRSPLHF

j_call: TRBJ2-2
clone_size: many
d_call: TRBD2
v_call: TRBV2
cdr3_nt: TGTGCCAGCAGTGCTAGCGGGGCCCTAGCCGGGGAGCTGTTTTTT
cdr3_aa: CASSASGALAGELFF

j_call: TRBJ2-1
clone_size: many
d_call: .
v_call: TRBV24-1
cdr3_nt: TGTGCCACCAGTGATACATACCGGGACACCTACTACAATGAGCAGTTCTTC
cdr3_aa: CATSDTYRDTYYNEQFF

j_call: TRBJ2-5
clone_size: many
d_call: .
v_call: TRBV20-1
cdr3_nt: TGCAGTGCCGAGGCGGCTAGCTTACGAGAGACCCAGTACTTC
cdr3_aa: CSAEAASLRETQYF

j_call: TRBJ2-2
clone_size: many
d_call: TRBD1
v_call: TRBV5-5
cdr3_nt: TGTGCCAGCAGCTGGGACAGGGAGAGGGGGGAGCTGTTTTTT
cdr3_aa: CASSWDRERGELFF

j_call: TRBJ2-3
clone_size: many
d_call: TRBD2
v_call: TRBV20-1
cdr3_nt: TGCAGTGCTAGCCCAACTAGCGGGGGGGAATCAGATACGCAGTATTTT
cdr3_aa: CSASPTSGGESDTQYF

j_call: TRBJ2-3
clone_size: many
d_call: TRBD1
v_call: TRBV20-1
cdr3_nt: TGCAGTGCTCTAGGACAGGGACGCACAGATACGCAGTATTTT
cdr3_aa: CSALGQGRTDTQYF

j_call: TRBJ2-3
clone_size: many
d_call: .
v_call: TRBV5-5
cdr3_nt: TGTGCCAGCAGCTTGATCCTGGGACTTCCAGATACGCAGTATTTT
cdr3_aa: CASSLILGLPDTQYF

j_call: TRBJ2-7
clone_size: many
d_call: .
v_call: TRBV30
cdr3_nt: TGTGCCTGGACCGACAGCGGTAAGCCCTACGAGCAGTACTTC
cdr3_aa: CAWTDSGKPYEQYF

j_call: TRBJ1-1
clone_size: many
d_call: .
v_call: TRBV6-2/TRBV6-3
cdr3_nt: TGTGCCAGCAGAGGAATAAAAGCGGCAGACACTGAAGCTTTCTTT
cdr3_aa: CASRGIKAADTEAFF

j_call: TRBJ2-3
clone_size: many
d_call: .
v_call: TRBV9
cdr3_nt: TGTGCCAGCAGCACTCAGGGGCTTTCAGATACGCAGTATTTT
cdr3_aa: CASSTQGLSDTQYF

j_call: TRBJ2-4
clone_size: many
d_call: TRBD2
v_call: TRBV10-3
cdr3_nt: TGTGCCATCAGTGATGGTCTAGCGGGGAACATTCAGTACTTC
cdr3_aa: CAISDGLAGNIQYF

j_call: TRBJ2-3
clone_size: few
d_call: TRBD2
v_call: TRBV20-1
cdr3_nt: TGCAGTGCTGGGCAGCGGGGGAGCACAGATACGCAGTATTTT
cdr3_aa: CSAGQRGSTDTQYF

j_call: TRBJ1-1
clone_size: many
d_call: .
v_call: TRBV12-3/TRBV12-4
cdr3_nt: TGTGCCAGCAGTTACGGACTGTCAGGGGACACTGAAGCTTTCTTT
cdr3_aa: CASSYGLSGDTEAFF

j_call: TRBJ2-2
clone_size: many
d_call: TRBD2
v_call: TRBV4-2
cdr3_nt: TGTGCCAGCAGCCAAGGGTTGGGGGGGACCGGGGAGCTGTTTTTT
cdr3_aa: CASSQGLGGTGELFF

j_call: TRBJ2-5
clone_size: many
d_call: .
v_call: TRBV10-3
cdr3_nt: TGTGCCATAGCGGGGGGACAGGACTTCGAGACCCAGTACTTC
cdr3_aa: CAIAGGQDFETQYF